This TCR beta chain derives from a study of T cells after yellow fever vaccination. Points from the study as a whole: Weaker overall, the secondary response nonetheless peaked faster (day 5 versus 15). Post-booster repertoires contained most primary-vaccination clones again (approximately 95% CD4, around 89% CD8). Repertoires sorted by FACS could include abundant clonotypes that are contaminants from the bulk population.

The TCR cDNA carried a universal primer site and UMIs from 5'RACE template switching. TCRdb re-analysed the 5' RACE reads in MiXCR, keeping a single row per CDR3 protein. The sample includes 140,000 to 150,000 distinct CDR3 sequences, about 6.2% of them seen just once. On this clonotype: Antigen: not known.

Germline V gives CDR1 KGHSH, CDR2 LQKENI. V dropped 6 bases and J dropped 9 bases, with 26 bases sitting between them. The CDR3 is made up of 16 amino acids. The origin of this receptor is a young man who received the YFV17D yellow fever vaccine. This rearrangement joins TRBV18 to TRBJ2-5, with D perhaps TRBD1 or TRBD2 (5 bases each). Sequenced material: CD4+ T cells sorted from PBMCs, taken 10 days after the yellow fever booster vaccination. CDR3 region: CASSTRDPNNLGAQYF. The CDR3 DNA follows: TGTGCCAGCTCCACCCGGGACCCCAACAACCTCGGGGCCCAGTACTTC.